One and the same sample provided the 16 T cell receptor beta chains below, sequenced in a study of regulatory T cells in long-lasting Graves disease. Relying on iRepertoire HTBI primers and Arm-PCR of CDR3 regions, the team built TCR beta libraries. TCRdb ran MiXCR on the multiplex PCR reads and lists one entry per CDR3 protein. The sample comprises 400,000 to 450,000 distinct CDR3 sequences, around 14% of which are singletons, and approximately 15% rests with the top ten. Time point in this sample: newly diagnosed GD, antithyroid drugs for less than 3 months. Researchers made the TCR library from RNA that was extracted from PBMCs. This sample also appeared in a second study, on T cells in Graves' hyperthyroidism and ophthalmopathy.

The sequences come from peripheral blood mononuclear cells (PBMCs), collected at new diagnosis, from a patient treated with antithyroid drugs. All receptors derive from a woman aged 25-40 years with Graves disease.

The J gene is TRBJ2-1, the V gene TRBV6-1, with 8 positions matching TRBD2. With 3 bases clipped from V and 4 bases from J, the junction kept 11 bases outside the gene matches. CDR1 is MNHNS and CDR2 is SASEGT in the germline V gene. The CDR3 consists of 17 residues. CDR3 in amino acids: CASSEALTSGRYNEQFF. CDR3 bases: TGTGCCAGCAGTGAGGCCCTCACTAGCGGAAGATACAATGAGCAGTTCTTC.

The chain has TRBV7-4 and TRBJ1-6; TRBD1 might be the D (5 bases). Deletions cut 1 base from V and 10 bases from J, with 20 bases between. Per the germline V gene, CDR1 is SGHVT and CDR2 is SQSDAQ. The CDR3 covers 17 residues. The CDR3 protein is CASSLGGRGNARSPLHF. In DNA form, the CDR3 reads TGTGCCAGCAGCTTAGGGGGTAGGGGTAATGCCAGATCACCCCTCCACTTT.

Ten or more counts support this clonotype. The CDR3 DNA reads as TGTGCCTGGAGCGGTCCAAGGAATGAGCAGTTCTTC. Protein: CAWSGPRNEQFF. The gene calls are TRBV30 and TRBJ2-1; D is uncertain. From germline, CDR1 is GTSNPN and CDR2 SVGIG (reference sequence). This CDR3 spans 12 amino acids. The V end was cut by 3 bases, the J end by 7 bases, with 10 bases between.

This chain links TRBV5-4 with TRBJ2-7, with a possible D match to TRBD2 (6 bases). Looked up from germline, CDR1 is SGHNT and CDR2 is YYREEE (reference sequence). V dropped 2 bases and J dropped 4 bases, with 16 bases sitting between them. The CDR3 spans 15 residues. CDR3 loop: CASSFSPGAEYEQYF. The CDR3, as DNA: TGTGCCAGCAGCTTTTCTCCGGGAGCGGAATACGAGCAGTACTTC.

This clonotype showed up many times. The rearrangement joins TRBV24-1 to TRBJ2-3; weak D call: TRBD2 (5 bases). Germline-derived CDR1 and CDR2 are KGHDR and SFDVKD. V was cut by 3 bases and J by 2 bases, with 14 bases left in between. CDR3 length equals 16 residues. CDR3 sequence: CATSDRTRGVTDTQYF. The DNA of the CDR3 is TGTGCCACCAGTGATCGTACTAGAGGAGTCACAGATACGCAGTATTTT.

This clonotype was detected many times. This chain links TRBV2 with TRBJ1-4; D is possibly TRBD1 (5 bases). Trimming removed 1 base from V and 6 bases from J, with 9 bases in between. The CDR3 length is 14 residues. The V gene's germline CDR1 is SNHLY and CDR2 FYNNEI. For the CDR3, the DNA is TGTGCCAGCAGTGAAGAGGGGCCTCATGAAAAACTGTTTTTT. It codes for CASSEEGPHEKLFF.

A word on this clonotype: This may be a read error: a much more frequent sequence differs by one nucleotide. This rearrangement joins TRBV11-2 to TRBJ1-1, with unresolved D. The CDR3 has 15 residues. V lost 5 bases to trimming and J lost 1 base, with 14 bases between them. Per the germline V gene, CDR1 is SGHAT and CDR2 is FQNNGV. CDR3 nucleotides: TGTGCCAGCAGCCAGATGAGGCAGGCGAACACTGAAGCTTTCTTT. Protein: CASSQMRQANTEAFF.

This clonotype was seen at least ten times. The V call is TRBV27, the J call TRBJ2-3; 13 nucleotides agree with TRBD2. Per the germline V gene, CDR1 is MNHEY and CDR2 is SMNVEV (reference sequence). The V segment lost 4 bases and the J segment 4 bases; nucleotides outside the gene matches: 14. The CDR3 runs 19 residues. CDR3 DNA sequence: TGTGCCAGCAGTTCCGGACTAGCGGGAGATAAGTACACGGCAGATACGCAGTATTTT. This codes for CASSSGLAGDKYTADTQYF.

This clonotype was seen only a few times. This chain's CDR3 is CASSVAPLSYNEQFF. CDR3 sequence (DNA): TGTGCCAGCAGCGTAGCCCCATTAAGTTACAATGAGCAGTTCTTC. The chain links TRBV9 to TRBJ2-1; D unclear. CDR1 SGDLS and CDR2 YYNGEE come from the germline V gene. The V end was cut by 0 bases, the J end by 4 bases, with 11 bases between. This CDR3 is built from 15 residues.

This clonotype was recorded once. A far larger clone is just one base off, so this is likely a read error. The V gene is TRBV10-3, the J gene TRBJ2-7; D may match TRBD1 or TRBD2 (5 bases each). Germline V gives CDR1 ENHRY, CDR2 SYGVKD. The V end was cut by 3 bases, the J end by 2 bases, with 14 bases between. The CDR3 is 15 residues long. Written as DNA, the CDR3 is TGTGCCATCAGTGATCCCCGGGACGGGGCCTACGAGCAGTACTTC. Its translation: CAISDPRDGAYEQYF.

This clonotype showed up just a few times. V and J are TRBV24-1 and TRBJ2-2; TRBD1 or TRBD2 may be the D gene (5 bases each). The CDR3 contains 15 residues. CDR1 is KGHDR, CDR2 SFDVKD, per germline. V was shortened by 5 bases and J by 3 bases, with 12 bases between the two germline ends. The CDR3 DNA reads TGTGCCACCAGTGTGAGTGGGACCCACACCGGGGAGCTGTTTTTT. The encoded protein is CATSVSGTHTGELFF.

The rearrangement links TRBV7-9 to TRBJ2-7, with D unclear. The V gene lost 8 bases and the J gene lost 4 bases, with 21 bases spanning the gap. The CDR3 contains 15 residues. The V gene's germline CDR1 is SEHNR and CDR2 FQNEAQ (reference sequence). The CDR3 DNA reads as TGTGCCAGCGGCTCCCCTTTGGCAGTTGATTACGAGCAGTACTTC. Protein product: CASGSPLAVDYEQYF.

CDR3 in amino acids: CASSPSPGMGLARSPLHF. The CDR3 nucleotides are TGTGCCAGCAGCCCCTCACCGGGGATGGGCTTGGCCCGGTCACCCCTCCACTTT. This chain links TRBV5-5 with TRBJ1-6; D not certain. Trimming removed 4 bases at V and 10 bases at J, with 27 bases between. This CDR3 is 18 amino acids long. Germline-derived CDR1 and CDR2 are SGHKS and YYEKEE (reference sequence). Looking up the rest from reference TRBV5-5 and TRBJ1-6 gives the full variable domain: DAGVTQSPTHLIKTRGQQVTLRCSPISGHKSVSWYQQVLGQGPQFIFQYYEKEERGRGNFPDRFSARQFPNYSSELNVNALLLGDSALYLCASSPSPGMGLARSPLHFGNGTRLTVT.

This clonotype was recorded many times. The chain joins TRBV27 to TRBJ2-7; the D gene is possibly TRBD2 (6 bases). Per germline, CDR1 MNHEY and CDR2 SMNVEV (reference sequence). The CDR3 consists of 15 residues. V gave up 1 base and J gave up 2 bases, with 12 bases separating them. The CDR3 sequence is CASSLFFGSTYEQYF. The DNA of the CDR3 is TGTGCCAGCAGTTTATTCTTCGGGAGTACCTACGAGCAGTACTTC.

Here the CDR3 DNA reads TGTGCCAGCAGCTCCCGTTTGGACACTGAAGCTTTCTTT. This translates into CASSSRLDTEAFF. V gene TRBV9 combines with J gene TRBJ1-1; D is unclear. Looked up from germline, CDR1 is SGDLS and CDR2 is YYNGEE. V dropped 4 bases and J dropped 3 bases, with 10 bases sitting between them. There are 13 residues in the CDR3.

About this clonotype itself: One base away lies a much larger clone, so this may be a sequencing read error. The V call is TRBV11-3, the J call TRBJ1-2, with D tentatively TRBD1 (6 bases). The CDR3 runs 17 residues. Germline CDR1 reads SGHNT; CDR2 reads YENEEA. DNA for the CDR3: TGTGCCAGCAGCCCCGCAAAGGGGGGAACGGGTAACTATGGCTGCACCTTC. Its translation is CASSPAKGGTGNYGCTF.